Here is one T cell receptor beta chain with its context. These data come from a study of cytomegalovirus exposure and HLA in healthy donors. Across the study: Assignment to the Caucasian-associated ancestry cluster applied to around 82% of the approximately 400 genotyped donors.

The CDR3 totals 16 residues. Losses at the gene ends were 6 bases for V and 4 bases for J; bases not matched to a gene: 7. Germline CDR1 and CDR2: SNHLY and FYNNEI. A multiplex PCR was run with 60 Vbeta primers and 13 Jbeta primers. TCRdb's table, derived via immunoSEQ multiplex PCR, lists solely in-frame clones and lacks some. The repertoire consists of roughly 92,000 clones, with 80% occurring once and the leading ten covering 32%. The receptor's source is a man aged 50-60 years in good health and CMV-seropositive. The J gene is TRBJ2-3, the V gene TRBV2, with TRBD2 matching 13 bases. Sequencing was carried out using PBMCs. The CDR3 protein is CASRNGLAGEADTQYF. For the CDR3, the DNA is TGTGCCAGCAGAAACGGACTAGCGGGAGAGGCAGATACGCAGTATTTT. The complete variable domain, with remaining parts taken from reference TRBV2 and TRBJ2-3, reads EPEVTQTPSHQVTQMGQEVILRCVPISNHLYFYWYRQILGQKVEFLVSFYNNEISEKSEIFDDQFSVERPDGSNFTLKIRSTKLEDSAMYFCASRNGLAGEADTQYFGPGTRLTVL.